The table lists the clone carrying this TCR beta chain with a few counts. Its antigen remains unknown. This entry is derived from a study of cytomegalovirus exposure and HLA in healthy donors. Overall study results and limits: Most TCR sequences were uncommon, yet certain public TCRs appeared in many donors.

Primers included in the PCR were 60 Vbeta and 13 Jbeta primers. This table comes from immunoSEQ multiplex PCR, and its TCRdb copy is limited to in-frame clones, with some not included. The data contain roughly 130,000 clones, around three fifths of them singletons. The sequence came from a male donor in good health and CMV-seronegative. Sequencing was done on a sample of PBMCs.

DNA of the CDR3: TGCGCCAGCAGCGCCCGGGACAGAGGCCCCTCCTACGAGCAGTACTTC. This translates into CASSARDRGPSYEQYF. The chain links TRBV5-1 to TRBJ2-7, with 7 bases lining up with TRBD1. In germline, CDR1 is SGHRS, CDR2 YFSETQ. CDR3 length: 16 amino acids. V dropped 4 bases and J dropped 0; count of bases not matched to a gene: 10.